What follows describes a single T cell receptor beta chain. The data were taken from a study of cytomegalovirus exposure and HLA in healthy donors. Researchers ran the PCR with 60 Vbeta and 13 Jbeta primers. Sequencing was performed with immunoSEQ multiplex PCR; in TCRdb, only in-frame clones are kept and a portion is missing. Among about 89,000 clones listed, 85% were seen once. This receptor was obtained from a man aged 35 to 55 in good health and CMV-seropositive. Sequencing input: PBMCs.

CDR3 bases: TGTGCCAGCAGGCTAGCGGGAGGGGTGGCCGGGGAGCTGTTTTTT. Protein: CASRLAGGVAGELFF. V gene TRBV11-2 combines with J gene TRBJ2-2, with 12 bases that match TRBD2. CDR3 length equals 15 residues. With 6 bases clipped from V and 6 bases from J, the junction kept 5 bases outside the gene matches. Germline assignment: CDR1 SGHAT and CDR2 FQNNGV.